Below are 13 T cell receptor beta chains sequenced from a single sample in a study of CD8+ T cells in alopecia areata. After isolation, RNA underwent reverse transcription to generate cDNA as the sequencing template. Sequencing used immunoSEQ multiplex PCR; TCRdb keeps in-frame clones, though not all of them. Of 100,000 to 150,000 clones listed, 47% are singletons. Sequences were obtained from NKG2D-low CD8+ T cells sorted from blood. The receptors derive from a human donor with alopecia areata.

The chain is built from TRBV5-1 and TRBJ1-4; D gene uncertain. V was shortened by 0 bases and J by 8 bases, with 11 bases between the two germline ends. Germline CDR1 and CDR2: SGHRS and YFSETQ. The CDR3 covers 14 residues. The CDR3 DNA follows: TGCGCCAGCAGCTTGGAAGGGTCAGAGGAAAAACTGTTTTTT. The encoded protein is CASSLEGSEEKLFF.

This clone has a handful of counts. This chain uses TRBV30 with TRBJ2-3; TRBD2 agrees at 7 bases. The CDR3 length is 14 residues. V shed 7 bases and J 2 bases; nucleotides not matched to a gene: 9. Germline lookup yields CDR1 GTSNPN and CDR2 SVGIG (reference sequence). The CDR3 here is CASSPSGNTDTQYF. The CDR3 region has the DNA TGTGCCTCCTCCCCTAGCGGAAACACAGATACGCAGTATTTT.

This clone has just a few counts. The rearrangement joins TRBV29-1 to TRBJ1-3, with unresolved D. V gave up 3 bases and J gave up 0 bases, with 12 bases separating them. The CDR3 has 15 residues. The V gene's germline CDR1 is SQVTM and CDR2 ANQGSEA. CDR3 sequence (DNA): TGCAGCGTTGAGGAGGCAGGCATCTCTGGAAACACCATATATTTT. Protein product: CSVEEAGISGNTIYF.

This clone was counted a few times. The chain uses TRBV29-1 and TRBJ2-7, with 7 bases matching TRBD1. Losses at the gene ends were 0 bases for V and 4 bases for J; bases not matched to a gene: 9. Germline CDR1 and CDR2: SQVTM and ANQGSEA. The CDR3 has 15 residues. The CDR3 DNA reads TGCAGCGTTGAAGATCTTAAGAGACAGGGTTACGAGCAGTACTTC. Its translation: CSVEDLKRQGYEQYF.

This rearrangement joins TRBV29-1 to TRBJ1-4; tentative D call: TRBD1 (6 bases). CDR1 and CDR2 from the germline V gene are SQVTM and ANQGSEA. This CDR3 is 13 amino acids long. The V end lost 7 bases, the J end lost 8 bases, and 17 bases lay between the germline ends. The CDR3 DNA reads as TGCAGCGGAACCTTCAGGGGCGGCGAAAAACTGTTTTTT. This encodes CSGTFRGGEKLFF.

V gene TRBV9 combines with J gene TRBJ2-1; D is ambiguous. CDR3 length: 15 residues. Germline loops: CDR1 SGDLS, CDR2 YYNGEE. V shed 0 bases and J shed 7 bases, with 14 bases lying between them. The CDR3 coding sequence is TGTGCCAGCAGCGTAGATGGGATGGCGGTTAATGAGCAGTTCTTC. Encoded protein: CASSVDGMAVNEQFF.

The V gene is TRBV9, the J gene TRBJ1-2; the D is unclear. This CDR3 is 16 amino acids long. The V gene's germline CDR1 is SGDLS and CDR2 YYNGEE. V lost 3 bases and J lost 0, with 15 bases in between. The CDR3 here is CASSDPGSATNYGYTF. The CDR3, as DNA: TGTGCCAGCAGCGATCCGGGCAGCGCTACTAACTATGGCTACACCTTC.

Here the CDR3 DNA reads TGTGCCAGCAGCGAGACTAGCAATGAGCAGTTCTTC. As protein: CASSETSNEQFF. The chain employs TRBV7-9 and TRBJ2-1; a weak D match, TRBD2 (6 bases). The ends were cut back, 5 bases at V and 6 bases at J, with 8 bases in the middle. Looked up from germline, CDR1 is SEHNR and CDR2 is FQNEAQ (reference sequence). This CDR3 contains 12 residues.

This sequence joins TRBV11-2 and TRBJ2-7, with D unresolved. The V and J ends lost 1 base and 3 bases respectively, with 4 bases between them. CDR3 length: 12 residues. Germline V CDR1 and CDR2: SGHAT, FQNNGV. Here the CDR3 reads CASSLGVYEQYF. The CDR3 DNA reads TGTGCCAGCAGCTTAGGGGTCTACGAGCAGTACTTC. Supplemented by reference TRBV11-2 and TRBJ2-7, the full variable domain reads EAGVAQSPRYKIIEKRQSVAFWCNPISGHATLYWYQQILGQGPKLLIQFQNNGVVDDSQLPKDRFSAERLKGVDSTLKIQPAKLEDSAVYLCASSLGVYEQYFGPGTRLTVT.

As DNA, the CDR3 is TGTGCCAGCACCGCGGTTGTCGGTGAGCAGTTCTTC. It codes for CASTAVVGEQFF. The rearrangement uses TRBV2 and TRBJ2-1, with D unclear. Germline loops: CDR1 SNHLY, CDR2 FYNNEI. This CDR3 is 12 amino acids long. The V gene lost 7 bases and the J gene lost 9 bases, with 13 bases spanning the gap.

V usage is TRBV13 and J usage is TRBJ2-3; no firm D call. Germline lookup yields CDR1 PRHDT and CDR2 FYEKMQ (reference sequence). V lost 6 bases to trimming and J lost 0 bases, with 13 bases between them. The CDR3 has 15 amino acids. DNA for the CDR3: TGTGCCAGCAGTCCAGCACGAGGCAGCACAGATACGCAGTATTTT. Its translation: CASSPARGSTDTQYF.

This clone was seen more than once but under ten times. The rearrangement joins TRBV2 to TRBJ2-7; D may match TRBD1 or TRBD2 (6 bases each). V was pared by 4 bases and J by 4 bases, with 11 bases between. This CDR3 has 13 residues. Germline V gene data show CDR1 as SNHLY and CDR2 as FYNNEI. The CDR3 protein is CASSGGGKYEQYF. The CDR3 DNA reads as TGTGCCAGCAGTGGAGGGGGGAAGTACGAGCAGTACTTC.

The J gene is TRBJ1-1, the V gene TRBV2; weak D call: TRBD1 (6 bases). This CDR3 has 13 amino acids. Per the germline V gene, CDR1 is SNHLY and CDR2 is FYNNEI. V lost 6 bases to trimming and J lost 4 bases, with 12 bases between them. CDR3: CASRTGSGTEAFF. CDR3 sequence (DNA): TGTGCCAGCAGAACAGGGTCGGGCACTGAAGCTTTCTTT. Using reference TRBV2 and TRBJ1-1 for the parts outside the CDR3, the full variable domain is EPEVTQTPSHQVTQMGQEVILRCVPISNHLYFYWYRQILGQKVEFLVSFYNNEISEKSEIFDDQFSVERPDGSNFTLKIRSTKLEDSAMYFCASRTGSGTEAFFGQGTRLTVV.